This T cell receptor beta chain was recovered during a study of OX40 agonist ivuxolimab in advanced cancers. Study-wide background: Cancers in dose escalation were hepatocellular, melanoma, renal cell and head and neck.

People who had autoimmune disease history or systemic immunosuppression were excluded. Study-level points and caveats: There was clonal expansion of CD4+ and CD8+ blood T cells by week 6 at 0.1 to 3.0 mg/kg.

On this clone itself: The antigen remains undetermined.

TCRdb's copy holds only in-frame clones and misses some; the assay was immunoSEQ multiplex PCR. The data show roughly 100,000 clones, approximately 90% seen once. The CDR3 length is 14 residues. CDR1 and CDR2 (germline): MNHEY, SMNVEV (reference sequence). V was pared by 3 bases and J by 5 bases, with 10 bases between. The sequence derives from an adult with an advanced solid tumor such as melanoma, head and neck, liver or kidney cancer. V and J are TRBV27 and TRBJ1-4; D perhaps matches TRBD1 (5 bases). Material: CD4+ or CD8+ T cells sorted from blood, obtained in a trial of the OX40 agonist ivuxolimab. The CDR3 nucleotides read TGTGCCAGCAGTTTCGGGACTGACAATGAAAAACTGTTTTTT. Translated: CASSFGTDNEKLFF.